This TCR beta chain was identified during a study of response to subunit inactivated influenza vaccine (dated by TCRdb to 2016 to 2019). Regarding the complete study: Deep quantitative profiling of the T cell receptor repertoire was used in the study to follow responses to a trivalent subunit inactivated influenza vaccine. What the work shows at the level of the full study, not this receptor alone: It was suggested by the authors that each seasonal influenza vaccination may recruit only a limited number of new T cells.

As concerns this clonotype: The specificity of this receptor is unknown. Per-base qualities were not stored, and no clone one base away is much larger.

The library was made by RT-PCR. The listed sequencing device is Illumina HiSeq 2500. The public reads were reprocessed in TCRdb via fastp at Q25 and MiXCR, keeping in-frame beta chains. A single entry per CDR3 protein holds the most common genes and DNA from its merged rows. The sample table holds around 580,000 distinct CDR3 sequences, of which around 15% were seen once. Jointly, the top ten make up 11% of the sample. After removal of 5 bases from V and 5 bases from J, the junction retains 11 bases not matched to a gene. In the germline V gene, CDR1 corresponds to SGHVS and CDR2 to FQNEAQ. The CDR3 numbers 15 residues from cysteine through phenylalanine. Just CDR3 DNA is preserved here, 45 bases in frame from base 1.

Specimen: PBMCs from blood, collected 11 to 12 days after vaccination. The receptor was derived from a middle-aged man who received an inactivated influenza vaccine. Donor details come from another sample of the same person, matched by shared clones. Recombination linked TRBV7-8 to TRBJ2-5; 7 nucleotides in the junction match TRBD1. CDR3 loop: CASSVNRGTGETQYF. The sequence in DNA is TGTGCCAGCAGCGTTAACAGGGGTACAGGGGAGACCCAGTACTTC. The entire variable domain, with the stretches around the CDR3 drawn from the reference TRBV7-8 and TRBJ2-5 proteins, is GAGVSQSPRYKVAKRGQDVALRCDPISGHVSLFWYQQALGQGPEFLTYFQNEAQLDKSGLPSDRFFAERPEGSVSTLKIQRTQQEDSAVYLCASSVNRGTGETQYFGPGTRLLVL.